Listed here is a single T cell receptor beta chain. The antigen it binds to is not known. One base away there is no much larger clone; base qualities are not given. The source of the sample is a study of cytomegalovirus exposure and HLA in healthy donors (dated by TCRdb to about 2017). With regard to the full study: An earlier analysis of approximately 600 of the donors reported 250 to 300 Gb of sequence data and 117 million unique TCR beta sequences from roughly 200 million T cells. In a later analysis, previously published TCR beta repertoires from several hundred donors were re-analyzed and high-resolution HLA genotyping was added so that TCR occurrence patterns could be studied. The T cell repertoires of several hundred subjects were profiled by immunosequencing and related to cytomegalovirus serostatus. To predict cytomegalovirus infection status, the study brought together high-throughput TCR immunosequencing, statistical association of individual TCRs with disease status, and machine learning. Typing coverage varied by locus: roughly 629-640 donors for A, B, C, DRB1 and DQB1; more than 500 for DQA1; some 610 for DPA1; roughly 450 for DPB1. Among some 400 genotyped donors of the cohort, an average of around 250,000 unique TCR beta nucleotide sequences was sequenced per donor, of which about 18% were non-productive. The later analysis used no new phenotypic data to find candidate immune exposures, relying instead on TCR beta sequences and their occurrence across donors. Every repertoire in the discovery cohort had been generated on one and the same sequencing platform. A later genetic analysis used genome-wide SNP genotypes for about 60% of the roughly 670 donors, treating that subset as a discovery cohort. Both class I and class II loci were covered by HLA typing, at four-digit resolution. An early release covering roughly 580 HLA-typed donors comprised approximately 290 gigabases of sequencing data and approximately 80 million unique TCR sequences. A separate validation cohort of roughly 130 different subjects was used in addition to the roughly 700-subject first cohort. The study was designed to test whether signatures of past pathogen exposure could be identified by cataloging public T cell receptors. Because of strong linkage in the cohort, 5 or 6 DR-DQ haplotypes were treated as single units for association and clustering. In an earlier analysis of roughly 540 of the donors, high-throughput TCR beta sequencing was used to judge whether each TCR beta V gene segment behaved as functional or pseudogenic. Among the 398 genotyped donors, more than 70% belonged to the genetic ancestry cluster associated with self-reported Caucasian donors. Donor age, sex, ethnicity and CMV serostatus were collected together with the repertoire data. The paper as a whole reports these results and caveats: The sequencing pipeline was judged likely to have produced a cluster of highly shared sequence variants as a technical artifact. According to the authors, the approach could potentially be generalized to other disease states and immunological phenotypes. In a later genetic analysis, a missense DCLRE1C variant was associated with V-gene and J-gene trimming of TCR beta chains, and the association was replicated in an independent cohort. In the study, some 180 TCR beta chains were listed as associated with cytomegalovirus. Strong co-occurrence of HLA alleles, especially DR and DQ, made assigning TCR associations to individual alleles difficult. A later genetic analysis reported fewer N-insertions in productive TCRs among donors in an Asian-associated ancestry cluster than the roughly 700-donor mean. In a later analysis, the rate of TCR association differed among HLA loci, with DRB1 alleles having the most associated TCRs and HLA-C alleles having the fewest. A later analysis found that HLA-associated TCR beta chains were more clonally expanded and had lower generation probabilities than equally common non-associated chains. This cohort had only TCR beta chains sequenced, and the lack of alpha or paired-chain data limited which features could be detected. Across donors, most TCR sequences were observed very rarely, whereas some public TCRs were present in many individuals. At a false discovery rate of 0.05, a later analysis linked some 17,000 TCR beta sequences to specific HLA alleles. Because some donors lacked HLA typing at each locus, the association tests relied only on the typed subset. Linkage disequilibrium might explain the correlated functional status among segregating V segments, but an unknown experimental factor could not be excluded. A later analysis reported that several top co-occurrence clusters appeared linked to parvovirus B19, influenza, CMV and Epstein-Barr virus. Because counts were too low, about 17 rarely observed V segments, including chromosome 9 orphons, were excluded from the earlier analysis of 587 of the donors. A few of the identified cytomegalovirus-associated TCR beta chains were confirmed in vitro to be specific for cytomegalovirus antigens. An earlier analysis of several hundred of the donors showed that most TCR beta V segments appeared in productive rearrangements either about 90% or about 30% of the time, which broadly matched IMGT annotations. Presence/absence analyses assumed roughly uniform sequencing depth across donors, an assumption that may not hold. A further reported finding was that TCR beta sequences accurately predicted the HLA-A and HLA-B alleles for most subjects in the first cohort. In both the original and validation cohorts, the classifier was reported to diagnose cytomegalovirus status with high specificity and sensitivity. A later analysis found that most CMV-associated TCR beta chains appeared HLA-restricted, with HLA associations seemingly driven largely by CMV exposure. For the cohort, immune exposure information was limited to CMV serostatus. Because the 87-base-pair reads could not distinguish some IMGT-functional V segments, including TRBV6-2 and TRBV6-3, those segments were excluded.

The cohort consisted of more than 650 healthy bone marrow donors. At the time of sampling, every cohort member was nominally healthy, though immune exposures that went unrecorded were likely present. The donor was CMV seronegative and belonged to the group of around 400 seronegative cohort members. A peripheral blood sample was provided by each donor, and peripheral blood mononuclear cells were used for TCR beta sequencing. The Qiagen DNeasy Blood Extraction Kit was used to extract genomic DNA from the blood cell samples. Preparation of the library involved the immunoSEQ multiplex PCR assay. A mixture of 60 forward primers for TCR Vbeta segments and 13 reverse primers for TCR Jbeta segments was used in the multiplex PCR. A multiplex PCR assay on genomic DNA amplified the CDR3 region of rearranged TCR beta genes. The Illumina HiSeq System was used to sequence the amplified TCR beta libraries as 87-base-pair reads. In the authors' own workflow: In a later analysis, roughly 80 million unique TCR beta chains were counted across the 650 to 750 repertoires, and roughly 11 million of these chains were shared by at least two donors. Raw reads were error-corrected and collapsed into unique sequences by a nearest-neighbor algorithm in which closely related sequences were merged to remove PCR and sequencing errors. CDR3 sequences were aligned to IMGT reference sequences to assign V, D and J gene segments. For a sequence to be retained, at least a six-nucleotide match to both a V gene segment and a J gene segment was required. A rearrangement was called productive if the CDR3 had no stop codons and remained in frame with V and J, and every other rearrangement was called non-productive. CDR3 was defined according to IMGT convention as the region running from the second conserved V-encoded cysteine to the conserved J-encoded phenylalanine. The earlier analysis of 500 to 750 of the donors excluded any sequence lacking an unambiguous match to a single V gene segment. An earlier analysis of several hundred of the donors classified V segments as functional when productive rearrangements were above 56.7% and as segregating when the standard deviation between donors was above 5%. To diagnose cytomegalovirus status from the catalog of TCR beta chain sequences, a statistical classification framework was built. In a later analysis, V and J genes were assigned by comparing TCR nucleotide sequences against IMGT/GENE-DB human TR gene sequences. In a later analysis, CDR3 sequences and most-parsimonious VDJ recombination scenarios were assigned using the TCRdist pipeline. In a later analysis, each TCR beta chain was defined by its CDR3 amino acid sequence together with its V-gene family, and reads lacking a unique V-gene family were excluded. A later analysis removed roughly 590 highly shared, low-generation-probability nucleotide sequences to deal with suspected cross-contamination and a sequencing artifact. In a later analysis, a clonal expansion index for each public chain was calculated from normalized within-repertoire ranks of inferred template counts. Generation probabilities in a later analysis came from a VDJ recombination model fitted to out-of-frame rearrangements, and those results were checked against IGoR. Hypergeometric tests were used in a later analysis to score TCR-TCR, TCR-HLA and TCR-CMV co-occurrence, with a repertoire-size bias correction applied to the TCR pairs. In a later analysis, false discovery rates were estimated by permuting HLA or CMV assignments 20 times. A later analysis grouped co-occurring TCRs with DBSCAN, adding TCRdist sequence similarity when clustering within HLA-allele-positive subsets. For co-occurrence clustering, repertoires with fewer than 30,000 or more than 120,000 public chains were excluded, along with five repertoires with anomalous nucleotide sharing. The table was pulled from immuneACCESS by TCRdb, which kept in-frame rearrangements only. Such tables lose some clones; where checked, under half of the loss comes from unresolved V genes, and the rest has no known cause. V and J calls and clone size are as listed in that table; D and trimming were resolved from the DNA. The sample table contains some 95,000 clones; only one count was recorded for approximately 65% of them. Roughly 2% of the sample is in the top ten clones.

The CDR3 spans 15 residues, from the cysteine through the phenylalanine. Of all the DNA, just the CDR3 is kept, 45 bases in frame from base 1. CDR1 is given as SEHNR and CDR2 as FQNEAQ, both from the germline V gene (reference sequence). V trim: 5 bases; J trim: 3 bases; unmatched bases: 9. In this chain, TRBV7-9 is recombined with TRBJ2-7; 8 of the junction bases match TRBD1. The source of this sequence is a man aged 25-45 years in good health and CMV-seronegative. The sequenced sample was PBMCs. This receptor carries the CDR3 CASSRPGTGLYEQYF. The DNA is TGTGCCAGCAGCAGACCCGGGACAGGCCTCTACGAGCAGTACTTC.